These 16 T cell receptor beta chains were all obtained from the same sample, sequenced in a study of shared clonotypes between healthy human individuals. Sequencing was performed with immunoSEQ multiplex PCR; in TCRdb, only in-frame clones are kept and a portion is missing. The table lists 550,000 to 800,000 clones, roughly 91% of them singletons, with 34% in the top ten. The source material was memory CD8+ T cells from PBMCs. Subset described: CD45RO+ cells pooled with CCR7-negative TemRA cells. The origin of the receptors is a man in his late teens or twenties in good health. Some clones in this sample may be carry-over from other donors' samples.

The chain links TRBV7-9 to TRBJ2-6; D may be TRBD1 (5 bases). Germline V gene data show CDR1 as SEHNR and CDR2 as FQNEAQ (reference sequence). The CDR3 sequence is 19 residues long. The V end was cut by 4 bases, the J end by 5 bases, with 24 bases between. The CDR3 here is CASSSTITGPADWANVLTF. CDR3 DNA: TGTGCCAGCAGCTCTACAATTACAGGACCCGCCGACTGGGCCAACGTCCTGACTTTC.

V is TRBV28 and J is TRBJ2-7; a weak D match, TRBD1 (5 bases). V was pared by 3 bases and J by 1 base, with 16 bases between. Germline assignment: CDR1 MDHEN and CDR2 SYDVKM. The CDR3 has 16 residues. Here the CDR3 reads CASSFMSMTASYEQYF. The CDR3 region has the DNA TGTGCCAGCAGTTTCATGTCGATGACAGCTTCCTACGAGCAGTACTTC.

The J gene is TRBJ1-1, the V gene TRBV6-5, with D perhaps TRBD1 (5 bases). The ends were cut back, 1 base at V and 5 bases at J, with 11 bases in the middle. This CDR3 is 14 amino acids long. CDR1 is MNHEY, CDR2 SVGAGI, per germline. CDR3 residues: CASSYLEGETEAFF. CDR3 nucleotides: TGTGCCAGCAGTTACTTAGAAGGGGAGACTGAAGCTTTCTTT.

The chain combines TRBV23-1 with TRBJ1-3; 9 bases map to TRBD1. TRBV23-1 counts as an open reading frame of uncertain function. The CDR3 length is 14 residues. The ends lost 2 bases at V and 4 bases at J; junction bases unmatched: 0. CDR3 region: CASSQGTGGNTIYF. The CDR3 coding sequence is TGCGCCAGCAGTCAAGGGACAGGGGGAAACACCATATATTTT.

The J gene is TRBJ2-1, the V gene TRBV5-1, with D possibly matching TRBD2 (6 bases). Trimming removed 0 bases at V and 4 bases at J, with 11 bases between. Germline V CDR1 and CDR2: SGHRS, YFSETQ. There are 15 residues in the CDR3. The CDR3 here is CASSLESREYNEQFF. CDR3 sequence (DNA): TGCGCCAGCAGCTTGGAGTCACGGGAGTACAATGAGCAGTTCTTC.

The rearrangement links TRBV4-2 to TRBJ2-1; D is perhaps TRBD2 (5 bases). CDR3 length equals 12 residues. Germline-derived CDR1 and CDR2 are LGHNA and YNFKEQ. With 4 bases removed from V and 10 bases from J, the gap between germline ends came to 11 bases. Written as DNA, the CDR3 is TGTGCCAGCAGCCCCTTCGGCGGGGAGCAGTTCTTC. Translated: CASSPFGGEQFF.

The sample holds a few counts of this clone. The sample carries other DNA sequences with the same CDR3. J is TRBJ1-2 and V is TRBV27; a weak D match, TRBD1 (5 bases). Germline assignment: CDR1 MNHEY and CDR2 SMNVEV (reference sequence). V was cut by 7 bases and J by 6 bases, with 9 bases left in between. The CDR3 length is 11 residues. The CDR3 spells CASTGGDGYTF. The CDR3 nucleotides are TGTGCCAGCACGGGGGGGGATGGCTACACCTTC.

This chain uses TRBV27 with TRBJ2-2; tentative D call: TRBD2 (5 bases). This CDR3 region has 17 residues. Per germline, CDR1 MNHEY and CDR2 SMNVEV (reference sequence). V lost 3 bases, J lost 0 bases, and 14 bases lay in between. In DNA form, the CDR3 reads TGTGCCAGCAGTTTCCTGTGGGCGGAGGCGAACACCGGGGAGCTGTTTTTT. Encoded protein: CASSFLWAEANTGELFF.

This clone was observed a single time. V usage is TRBV19 and J usage is TRBJ2-7, with a tentative D call TRBD1 (6 bases). CDR3 length: 16 residues. V was clipped by 5 bases and J by 3 bases, with 20 bases between them. CDR1 and CDR2 from the germline V gene are LNHDA and SQIVND (reference sequence). The CDR3, as DNA: TGTGCCAGTAGTCTCGGGACATCCCCACTGCACTACGAGCAGTACTTC. Residues: CASSLGTSPLHYEQYF.

This chain connects TRBV7-8 to TRBJ2-5; D not certain. CDR1 is SGHVS and CDR2 is FQNEAQ in the germline V gene. The V end lost 2 bases, the J end lost 4 bases, and 17 bases lay between the germline ends. CDR3 length equals 16 residues. In nucleotides, the CDR3 is TGTGCCAGCAGCTTATTAGTAGGCGAGCTCTTAGAGACCCAGTACTTC. This translates into CASSLLVGELLETQYF.

This clone was recorded once. The V call is TRBV4-3, the J call TRBJ2-1, with 7 bases lining up with TRBD2. Germline V lookup: CDR1 LGHNA, CDR2 YSLEER. CDR3 size: 15 residues. V gave up 4 bases and J gave up 4 bases; unmatched junction bases: 7. DNA for the CDR3: TGCGCCAGCAGCCCGAGGGCTAGCGGTTACAATGAGCAGTTCTTC. Residues: CASSPRASGYNEQFF.

The chain recombines TRBV30 with TRBJ1-2, with unresolved D. This CDR3 contains 11 residues. CDR1 and CDR2 (germline): GTSNPN, SVGIG (reference sequence). Trimming took 4 bases from V and 3 from J, leaving 6 bases between them. Here the CDR3 DNA reads TGTGCCTGGACAGAATACTATGGCTACACCTTC. The encoded protein is CAWTEYYGYTF.

The V gene is TRBV15, the J gene TRBJ1-1; no definite D call. The germline gives CDR1 LNHNV, CDR2 YYDKDF (reference sequence). The CDR3 contains 15 residues. Trimming removed 5 bases at V and 2 bases at J, with 15 bases between. The CDR3 loop reads CATSEWSDSNTEAFF. The CDR3 coding sequence is TGTGCCACCAGCGAGTGGTCCGATTCAAACACTGAAGCTTTCTTT.

V gene TRBV5-4 combines with J gene TRBJ2-7; no clear D gene. Germline V CDR1 and CDR2: SGHNT, YYREEE (reference sequence). This CDR3 comprises 13 residues. Between the trimmed V and J ends, which lost 0 bases and 1 base, there was a span of 5 bases. DNA of the CDR3: TGTGCCAGCAGCTTGGAGGCGTCCTACGAGCAGTACTTC. Protein: CASSLEASYEQYF.

This clone appeared once. J is TRBJ1-2 and V is TRBV7-9, with no clear D. Per germline, CDR1 SEHNR and CDR2 FQNEAQ (reference sequence). V was clipped by 1 base and J by 4 bases, with 13 bases between them. The CDR3 totals 15 residues. The DNA of the CDR3 is TGTGCCAGCAGCTTAGTTCTGGGCGGACCCTATGGCTACACCTTC. Its protein product is CASSLVLGGPYGYTF.

The chain recombines TRBV4-3 with TRBJ2-7; D not certain. V shed 0 bases and J shed 3 bases, with 12 bases lying between them. The length of the CDR3 is 15 residues. Looked up from germline, CDR1 is LGHNA and CDR2 is YSLEER. CDR3 DNA sequence: TGCGCCAGCAGCCAAGACTGGGGAACAGTCTACGAGCAGTACTTC. This codes for CASSQDWGTVYEQYF.